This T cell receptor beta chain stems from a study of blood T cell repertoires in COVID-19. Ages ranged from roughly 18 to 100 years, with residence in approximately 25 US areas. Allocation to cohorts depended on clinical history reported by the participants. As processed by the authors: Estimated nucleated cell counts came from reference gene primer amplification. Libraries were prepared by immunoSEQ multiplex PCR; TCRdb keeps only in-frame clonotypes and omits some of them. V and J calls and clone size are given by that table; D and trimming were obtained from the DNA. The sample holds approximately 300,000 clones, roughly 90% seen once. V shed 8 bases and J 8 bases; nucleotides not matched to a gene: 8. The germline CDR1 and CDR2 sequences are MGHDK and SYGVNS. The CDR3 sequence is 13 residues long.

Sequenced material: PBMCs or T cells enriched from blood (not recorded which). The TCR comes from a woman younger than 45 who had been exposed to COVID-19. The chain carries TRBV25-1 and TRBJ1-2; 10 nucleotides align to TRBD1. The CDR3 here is CASYSGTGVGYTF. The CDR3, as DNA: TGTGCCAGCTACTCGGGGACAGGGGTCGGCTACACCTTC.